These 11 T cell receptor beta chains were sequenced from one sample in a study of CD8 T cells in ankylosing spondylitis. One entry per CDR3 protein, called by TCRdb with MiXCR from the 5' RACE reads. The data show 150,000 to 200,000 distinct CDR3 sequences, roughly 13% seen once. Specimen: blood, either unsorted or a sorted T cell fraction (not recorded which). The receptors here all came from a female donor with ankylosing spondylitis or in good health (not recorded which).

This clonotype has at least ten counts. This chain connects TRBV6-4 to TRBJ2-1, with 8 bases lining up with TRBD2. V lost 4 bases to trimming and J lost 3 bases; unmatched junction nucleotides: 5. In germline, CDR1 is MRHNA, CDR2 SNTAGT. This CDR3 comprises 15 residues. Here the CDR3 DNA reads TGTGCCAGCAGTGTCGATCTAGCGGGCTACAATGAGCAGTTCTTC. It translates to CASSVDLAGYNEQFF.

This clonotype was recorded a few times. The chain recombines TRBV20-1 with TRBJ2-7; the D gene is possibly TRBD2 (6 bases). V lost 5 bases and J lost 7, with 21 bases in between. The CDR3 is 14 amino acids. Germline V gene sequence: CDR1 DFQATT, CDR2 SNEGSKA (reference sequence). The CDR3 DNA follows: TGCAGTGCTGCATCCTCGGGAGACCGCGGGGAGCAGTACTTC. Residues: CSAASSGDRGEQYF.

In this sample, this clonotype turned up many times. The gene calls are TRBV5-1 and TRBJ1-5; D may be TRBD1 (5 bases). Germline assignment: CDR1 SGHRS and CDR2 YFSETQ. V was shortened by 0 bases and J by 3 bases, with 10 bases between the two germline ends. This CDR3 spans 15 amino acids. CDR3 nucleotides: TGCGCCAGCAGCTTGGAACTGGGACCCAATCAGCCCCAGCATTTT. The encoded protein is CASSLELGPNQPQHF.

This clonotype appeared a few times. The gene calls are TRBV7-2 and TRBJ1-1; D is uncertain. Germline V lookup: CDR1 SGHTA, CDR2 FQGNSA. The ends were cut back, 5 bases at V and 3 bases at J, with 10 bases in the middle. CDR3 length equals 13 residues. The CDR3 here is CASSTRSDTEAFF. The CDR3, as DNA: TGTGCCAGCAGCACCCGTTCGGACACTGAAGCTTTCTTT.

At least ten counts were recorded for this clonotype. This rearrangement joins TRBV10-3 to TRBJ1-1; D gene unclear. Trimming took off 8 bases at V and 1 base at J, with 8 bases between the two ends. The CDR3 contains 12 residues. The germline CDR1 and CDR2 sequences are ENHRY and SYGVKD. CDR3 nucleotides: TGTGCCATCGCTCTTGGGAACACTGAAGCTTTCTTT. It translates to CAIALGNTEAFF.

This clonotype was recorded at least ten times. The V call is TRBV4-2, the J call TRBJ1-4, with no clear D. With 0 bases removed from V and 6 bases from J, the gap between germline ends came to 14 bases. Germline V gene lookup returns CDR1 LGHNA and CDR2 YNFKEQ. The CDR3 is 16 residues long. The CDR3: CASSQERAEGYEKLFF. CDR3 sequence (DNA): TGTGCCAGCAGCCAAGAACGGGCGGAAGGATATGAAAAACTGTTTTTT.

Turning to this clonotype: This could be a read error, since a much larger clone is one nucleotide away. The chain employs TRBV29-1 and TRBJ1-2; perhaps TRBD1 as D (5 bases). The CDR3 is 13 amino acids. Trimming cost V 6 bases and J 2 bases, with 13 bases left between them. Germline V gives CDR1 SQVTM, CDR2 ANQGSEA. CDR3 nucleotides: TGCAGCGTGAACGGGGGAGGGAACTATGGCTACACCTTC. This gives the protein CSVNGGGNYGYTF. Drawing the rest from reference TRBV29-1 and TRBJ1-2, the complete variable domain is SAVISQKPSRDICQRGTSLTIQCQVDSQVTMMFWYRQQPGQSLTLIATANQGSEATYESGFVIDKFPISRPNLTFSTLTVSNMSPEDSSIYLCSVNGGGNYGYTFGSGTRLTVV.

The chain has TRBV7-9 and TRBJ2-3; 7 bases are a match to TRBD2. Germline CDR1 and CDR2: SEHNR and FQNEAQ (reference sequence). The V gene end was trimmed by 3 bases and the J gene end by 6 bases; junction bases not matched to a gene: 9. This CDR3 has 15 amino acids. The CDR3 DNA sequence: TGTGCCAGCAGCTTGGGGCTAGCGGTCCTGGATACGCAGTATTTT. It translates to CASSLGLAVLDTQYF.

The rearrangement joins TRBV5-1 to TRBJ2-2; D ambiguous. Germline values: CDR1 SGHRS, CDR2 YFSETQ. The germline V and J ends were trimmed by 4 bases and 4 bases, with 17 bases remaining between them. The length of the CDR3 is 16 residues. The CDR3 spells CASSELPSRGTGELFF. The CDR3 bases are TGCGCCAGCAGCGAACTACCGTCCCGTGGCACCGGGGAGCTGTTTTTT.

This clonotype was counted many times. The DNA for the CDR3 is TGCGCCAGCAGCCGTGGGTGGAGGCAGAATGAAAAACTGTTTTTT. The encoded protein is CASSRGWRQNEKLFF. V usage is TRBV4-3 and J usage is TRBJ1-4; no firm D call. CDR3 length: 15 amino acids. Per germline, CDR1 LGHNA and CDR2 YSLEER. Trimming took off 4 bases at V and 5 bases at J, with 14 bases between the two ends.

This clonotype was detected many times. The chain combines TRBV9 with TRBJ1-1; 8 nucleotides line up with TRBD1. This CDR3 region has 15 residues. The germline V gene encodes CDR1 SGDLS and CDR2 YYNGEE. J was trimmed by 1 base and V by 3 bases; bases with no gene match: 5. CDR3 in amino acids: CASSALQGENTEAFF. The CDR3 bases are TGTGCCAGCAGCGCCTTACAGGGGGAGAACACTGAAGCTTTCTTT.